Listed below are T cell receptor beta chains from one sample, sequenced in a study of cytomegalovirus exposure and HLA in healthy donors. The table came from immunoSEQ multiplex PCR; TCRdb's copy has only in-frame clones and leaves some out. The data hold 140,000 to 150,000 clones, with approximately 80% observed a single time. Sequencing used PBMCs. The source is a male donor in good health and CMV-seronegative. CDR3s include the opening cysteine and the closing phenylalanine or tryptophan. D genes are given only for firm matches. Not all rows give a size; the values are once, few, many and, for expanded clones, a class.

j_call	v_call	d_call	clone_size	cdr3_aa	cdr3_nt
TRBJ1-6	TRBV6-5	.	.	CASSYRGQNRHF	TGTGCCAGCAGTTACAGAGGACAGAACCGGCACTTT
TRBJ1-1	TRBV5-6	.	.	CASSLRGTEAFF	TGTGCCAGCAGCTTGAGGGGCACTGAAGCTTTCTTT
TRBJ1-5	TRBV7-8	.	.	CASSPSRQAGNQPQHF	TGTGCCAGCAGCCCTTCACGACAGGCCGGGAATCAGCCCCAGCATTTT
TRBJ1-4	TRBV9	.	.	CASSVAGNILNEKLFF	TGTGCCAGCAGCGTAGCGGGAAATATTCTTAATGAAAAACTGTTTTTT
TRBJ1-5	TRBV7-9	.	once	CASSKDSRQPQHF	TGTGCCAGCAGCAAAGACAGTAGACAGCCCCAGCATTTT
TRBJ1-2	TRBV19	TRBD1	.	CASRPGQENFYGYTF	TGTGCCAGTAGGCCGGGACAGGAAAACTTCTATGGCTACACCTTC
TRBJ2-1	TRBV7-9	.	.	CASSPSGIEQFF	TGTGCCAGCAGCCCATCGGGTATTGAGCAGTTCTTC
TRBJ2-7	TRBV27	TRBD1	.	CASSGRQGLPYEQYF	TGTGCCAGCAGTGGCCGACAGGGTCTCCCCTACGAGCAGTACTTC
TRBJ2-5	TRBV5-1	.	.	CASSWAEETQYF	TGCGCCAGCAGCTGGGCAGAAGAGACCCAGTACTTC
TRBJ2-1	TRBV7-2	.	.	CASSSRGLYNEQFF	TGTGCCAGCAGCTCGCGGGGCCTTTACAATGAGCAGTTCTTC
TRBJ2-5	TRBV7-3	TRBD1	.	CASSLNTGGTQYF	TGTGCCAGCAGCTTAAATACAGGGGGGACCCAGTACTTC
TRBJ1-2	TRBV5-8	.	.	CASSSTYGRYRGYTF	TGTGCCAGCAGCTCAACCTATGGGAGGTATAGAGGCTACACCTTC
TRBJ1-2	TRBV7-9	.	.	CSSSPGSYGYTF	TGTTCCAGCAGCCCCGGGAGCTATGGCTACACCTTC
TRBJ2-2	TRBV5-1	.	few	CASSFLEIGELFF	TGCGCCAGCAGCTTCCTAGAGATCGGGGAGCTGTTTTTT
TRBJ2-7	TRBV9	.	.	CASSVATGGLDEQYF	TGTGCCAGCAGCGTAGCTACGGGGGGCCTCGACGAGCAGTACTTC
TRBJ2-7	TRBV5-1	TRBD1	.	CASRPGQGGREGEQYF	TGCGCCAGCAGACCGGGACAGGGGGGGAGGGAGGGCGAGCAGTACTTC
TRBJ1-2	TRBV9	.	.	CASSVELNYGYTF	TGTGCCAGCAGCGTAGAACTGAACTATGGCTACACCTTC
TRBJ2-2	TRBV29-1	.	.	CSAGGVTGELFF	TGCAGCGCTGGCGGGGTTACCGGGGAGCTGTTTTTT
TRBJ1-2	TRBV4-1	.	.	CASSQAAGDRNYGYTF	TGCGCCAGCAGCCAAGCTGCAGGGGATCGTAACTATGGCTACACCTTC
TRBJ1-4	TRBV9	.	.	CASSVATGSTNEKLFF	TGTGCCAGCAGCGTAGCTACTGGGAGCACTAATGAAAAACTGTTTTTT
TRBJ2-3	TRBV27	.	once	CASSSYRGTDTQYF	TGTGCCAGCAGTTCGTACAGGGGCACAGATACGCAGTATTTT
TRBJ2-1	TRBV4-3	TRBD1	.	CASSQDVGTGSYNEQFF	TGCGCCAGCAGCCAAGATGTGGGGACAGGGTCCTACAATGAGCAGTTCTTC
TRBJ2-7	TRBV15	.	.	CATSNLGSSAYEQYF	TGTGCCACCAGCAACCTAGGGAGTTCGGCCTACGAGCAGTACTTC
TRBJ2-5	TRBV9	.	.	CASSVGSGRDNFGTQYF	TGTGCCAGCAGCGTAGGGTCGGGGCGGGATAATTTCGGGACCCAGTACTTC
TRBJ2-3	TRBV18	.	.	CASSPQGLLTDTQYF	TGTGCCAGCTCACCCCAGGGTTTATTAACAGATACGCAGTATTTT
TRBJ2-3	TRBV4-3	.	.	CASSQEGRSADTQYF	TGCGCCAGCAGCCAAGAGGGGCGATCAGCAGATACGCAGTATTTT
TRBJ2-1	TRBV19	.	.	CASSIKPWGVNEQFF	TGTGCCAGTAGTATCAAGCCCTGGGGGGTGAATGAGCAGTTCTTC
TRBJ1-5	TRBV4-1	.	.	CASSREGTVRGNQPQHF	TGCGCCAGCAGCCGCGAGGGAACAGTTCGGGGCAATCAGCCCCAGCATTTT
TRBJ1-6	TRBV10-3	.	.	CAISQESSPLHF	TGTGCCATCAGCCAGGAATCTTCACCCCTCCACTTT
TRBJ1-2	TRBV10-2	TRBD1	.	CASSDRDRGDYGYTF	TGCGCCAGCAGTGACCGGGACAGGGGGGACTATGGCTACACCTTC
TRBJ1-2	TRBV7-9	TRBD1	.	CASSLSRGSYGYTF	TGTGCCAGCAGCTTAAGCAGGGGGTCCTATGGCTACACCTTC
TRBJ2-3	TRBV6-4	.	.	CASSDGGFSTDTQYF	TGTGCCAGCAGTGACGGGGGGTTTAGCACAGATACGCAGTATTTT
TRBJ2-7	TRBV30	.	.	CAWSVNNPSMEQYF	TGTGCCTGGAGCGTAAATAACCCGAGTATGGAGCAGTACTTC
TRBJ2-7	TRBV18	.	.	CASSPPWQGRNYEQYF	TGTGCCAGCTCACCACCGTGGCAGGGAAGGAACTACGAGCAGTACTTC
TRBJ2-7	TRBV11-2	.	.	CASSLEISEQYF	TGTGCCAGCAGCTTAGAAATTTCCGAGCAGTACTTC
TRBJ2-2	TRBV7-8	.	.	CASSPVLWTENPGELFF	TGTGCCAGCAGCCCTGTGCTCTGGACAGAGAATCCCGGGGAGCTGTTTTTT
TRBJ2-3	TRBV7-3	TRBD2	.	CASSLNVASGRTDTQYF	TGTGCCAGCAGCTTAAACGTCGCTAGCGGGAGAACGGATACGCAGTATTTT
TRBJ1-1	TRBV11-3	.	.	CASSDAPGDEAFF	TGTGCCAGCAGCGACGCGCCTGGAGATGAAGCTTTCTTT
TRBJ2-7	TRBV29-1	TRBD1	.	CSVLTGVTFYEQYF	TGCAGCGTTTTAACAGGGGTGACCTTCTACGAGCAGTACTTC
TRBJ1-2	TRBV5-1	TRBD1	once	CASSSSGQGGGYTF	TGCGCCAGCAGCTCCTCCGGACAGGGGGGAGGCTACACCTTC